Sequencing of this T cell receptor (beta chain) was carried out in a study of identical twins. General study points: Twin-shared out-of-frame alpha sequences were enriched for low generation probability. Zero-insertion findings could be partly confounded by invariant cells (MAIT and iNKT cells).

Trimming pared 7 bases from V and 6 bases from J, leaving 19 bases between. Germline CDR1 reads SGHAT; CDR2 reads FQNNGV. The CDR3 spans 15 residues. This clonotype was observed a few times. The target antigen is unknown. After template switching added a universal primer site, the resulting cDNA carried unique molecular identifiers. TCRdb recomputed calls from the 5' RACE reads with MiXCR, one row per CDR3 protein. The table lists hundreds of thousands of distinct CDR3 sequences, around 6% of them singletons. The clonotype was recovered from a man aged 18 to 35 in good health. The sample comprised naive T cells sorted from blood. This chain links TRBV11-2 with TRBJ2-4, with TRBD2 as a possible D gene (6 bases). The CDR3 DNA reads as TGTGCCAGCACCACGGGACTCCGGGGCGGAAACATTCAGTACTTC. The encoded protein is CASTTGLRGGNIQYF.